The entry below describes one TCR beta chain. Some clones are missing from TCRdb's copy, which holds only in-frame ones; the method was immunoSEQ multiplex PCR. Here the sample spans tens of thousands of clones, approximately 78% being singletons. The data derive from a study of blood T cell repertoires in COVID-19. Germline-derived CDR1 and CDR2 are SGDLS and YYNGEE. J gave up 9 bases and V 2 bases, and 13 bases lay outside the gene matches. The CDR3 loop spans 15 amino acids. The receptor was isolated from a woman aged 40 to 55 with acute COVID-19. The sample was PBMCs or T cells enriched from blood (not recorded which). This rearrangement joins TRBV9 to TRBJ2-7; 8 nucleotides agree with TRBD2. CDR3 in amino acids: CASSVAGTRADVQYF. Here the CDR3 DNA reads TGTGCCAGCAGCGTTGCCGGGACTAGGGCTGATGTGCAGTACTTC.